The table lists the clone carrying this T cell receptor beta chain with many counts. At one end the junction does not follow the germline gene, possibly because of a read error. CDR3 length: 11 amino acids. Germline V gene sequence: CDR1 LGHDT, CDR2 YNNKEL (reference sequence). This specimen belongs to a study of CD4 and CD8 cells across lung adenocarcinoma regions. Samples came from patients with localized non-small cell lung adenocarcinoma. MiXCR, run by TCRdb on the PCR reads, gives a single entry per CDR3 protein. The sample contains about 16,000 distinct CDR3 sequences, approximately 47% of which appear only once.

Material: CD8+ T cells from the center of a lung tumor. The receptor was isolated from a female donor with lung adenocarcinoma. The CD4 and CD8 labels of this study may be unreliable. V usage is TRBV3-1 and J usage is TRBJ2-5; D is undetermined. The CDR3 here is CASSQEETQYF. The CDR3 DNA reads TGCGCCAGCAGCCAAGAGGAGACCCAGTACTTC.